This paragraph covers one TCR beta chain sequence. The data were obtained in a study of T cell repertoires in ileal Crohn's disease. Clones were read by immunoSEQ multiplex PCR, and TCRdb kept only the in-frame ones, dropping some. Of about 16,000 clones in the sample, about 92% were seen once. The germline CDR1 and CDR2 sequences are MNHEY and SMNVEV (reference sequence). J was trimmed by 9 bases and V by 3 bases; bases with no gene match: 11. The CDR3 consists of 15 residues. The chain links TRBV27 to TRBJ2-7; 10 positions match TRBD1. This clonotype was sampled from an adult with Crohn's disease. Sequencing input: ileal tissue. The CDR3: CASSFRPGQGLGQYF. DNA of the CDR3: TGTGCCAGCAGTTTCCGACCGGGACAGGGGCTAGGGCAGTACTTC.